The sequence of this TCR beta chain was determined in a study of T cell responses to AZD1222 COVID-19 vaccine. Trimming at V came to 2 bases and at J to 5 bases, leaving 8 bases not matched to a gene. CDR1 is SGHNT, CDR2 YYREEE, per germline (reference sequence). The CDR3 contains 15 residues. Study results and caveats: Recipients of two AZD1222 doses showed rising Spike-specific TCR breadth and depth. Repertoire sampling happened only post peak T cell response.

As for this clone: Its antigen is unknown.

The protocol was immunoSEQ multiplex PCR, while the TCRdb copy is restricted to in-frame clones and leaves out a portion. The table lists 140,000 to 150,000 clones, just under 95% of them singletons, with around 1.5% in the top ten. The sequences come from peripheral blood, collected on day 0 of AZD1222 vaccination. This rearrangement joins TRBV5-4 to TRBJ2-7, with TRBD1 matching over 9 bases. The TCR was taken from an adult in good health. DNA of the CDR3: TGTGCCAGCAGCTTCTACAGGGGGCGCTGGGACGAGCAGTACTTC. Protein product: CASSFYRGRWDEQYF.